Reported below is one T cell receptor beta chain. A single record per CDR3 protein comes from TCRdb applying MiXCR to the PCR reads. The table lists 490,000 or so distinct CDR3 sequences, about 22% of them singletons. This record comes from a study of molecular identifiers for immune sequencing clone quantification. Germline V gives CDR1 MNHEY, CDR2 SVGEGT. This CDR3 has 16 amino acids. Trimming pared 5 bases from V and 6 bases from J, leaving 20 bases between. The sample consisted of naive CD8+ T cells from blood, with Jurkat cell RNA spiked in. Subset specified: FACS-sorted CD8+CD4-CCR7+CD45RA+ naive T cells. The source of this sequence is a human donor in good health. Some libraries in this study had Jurkat cell RNA spiked in. V and J are TRBV6-2 or TRBV6-3 and TRBJ1-5, with D unresolved. CDR3 bases: TGTGCCAGCAGTACCCCTGTCTTCGGCCGCAGTCAGCCCCAGCATTTT. This encodes CASSTPVFGRSQPQHF.